The present entry profiles one T cell receptor beta chain with its context. This receptor's antigen is unknown. Nothing much larger sits one base from this clone, and base qualities are not available. The data belong to a study of blood T cell repertoires in COVID-19 (dated by TCRdb to the early 2020s). At the level of the whole study: Samples covering the acute and convalescent phases of COVID-19 were provided by collaborators in the United States, Italy and Spain. The prospective study material was composed of cDNA or gDNA derived from T cells, B-cell-depleted T cells, or PBMCs. The dataset comprised deeply sampled blood TCRbeta repertoires from subjects exposed to, actively infected with, or recovered from COVID-19. The repertoires were made available in a free public database intended to serve as a resource for research on the immune response to SARS-CoV-2. Samples came from the ongoing ImmuneRACE study (first 160 participants) plus 1,254 subjects from 6 global collaborators. Nearly every sample came with metadata listing a de-identified subject ID, COVID-19 status, age in years and sex. Where available, HLA class I and class II types were taken from metadata supplied by the sample provider and were not determined by assay-based typing.

Collaborating institutions collected whole blood in K2EDTA tubes following their own protocols. For TCRbeta analysis, collaborator samples were shipped as frozen whole blood, as isolated PBMCs, or as DNA extracted from either sample type. TCRbeta CDR3 regions were amplified from genomic DNA using the immunoSEQ Assay, a bias-controlled multiplex PCR. Per the authors' processing: The number of nucleated cells in each sample was estimated from the amplification of reference gene primers within the assay. Sequence reads were collapsed and filtered to measure the absolute abundance of every unique TCRbeta CDR3 rearrangement. For each sample, productive Simpson clonality was calculated as the square root of Simpson's diversity index across productive rearrangements. As stored in TCRdb, this immuneACCESS dataset retains in-frame rearrangements with V and J assigned. A fraction of the clones does not appear; measured against another copy, unresolved V genes explain less than half of the discrepancy, and the remainder lacks a known reason. D and trimming were read from the DNA, whereas the V and J calls and clone size are those reported in that table. The sample data list around 87,000 clones, and 85% to 90% of these were observed just once. The top ten clones comprise around 1.5% of the sample.

Counted from cysteine to phenylalanine, this CDR3 has 14 amino acids. The entry retains the CDR3 DNA only, 42 bases that are in frame from base 1. CDR1 and CDR2 are drawn from the germline V gene: SGHTA, FQGNSA. The junction shows trimming of 5 bases on V and 1 base on J, plus 11 bases between the germline ends. General conclusions and limits of the study: The amount of clinical and demographic metadata varied by source and participant and was provided uncurated.

Recombination joined TRBV7-2 with TRBJ2-5, and perhaps TRBD2 as D gene, on 6 matching bases. Sequencing input: peripheral blood. The clonotype was recovered from a human donor with active COVID-19. The donor label of this sample is uncertain. The nucleotide sequence reads as follows: TGTGCCAGCAGCCTCGGGACTTCCCAAGAGACCCAGTACTTC. Its protein reads: CASSLGTSQETQYF.